These 4 T cell receptor beta chains originate from one sample sequenced in a study of Ad26.COV2.S vaccination and SARS-CoV-2 variants. TCRdb's copy holds only in-frame clones and misses some; the assay was immunoSEQ multiplex PCR. The sample records some 400,000 clones, approximately 89% being singletons. Treatment: 19 received Ad26.COV2.S at low or high dose, single or two shots; five or six received placebo; per-sample allocation not given. Repertoires come from day 63 after the first vaccine or placebo injection. The sequences come from peripheral blood, collected in a trial of Ad26.COV2.S vaccine versus placebo. The receptors were sampled from a person between 18 and 65 years old who received the Ad26.COV2.S COVID-19 vaccine or a placebo.

J is TRBJ1-3 and V is TRBV6-6; D unresolved. V shed 0 bases and J shed 2 bases, with 5 bases lying between them. The CDR3 runs 14 residues. CDR1 and CDR2 from the germline V gene are MNHNY and SVGAGI (reference sequence). CDR3 loop: CASSYSQAGNTIYF. CDR3 nucleotides: TGTGCCAGCAGTTACTCGCAGGCTGGAAACACCATATATTTT.

The J gene is TRBJ2-2, the V gene TRBV5-3; no clear D gene. TRBV5-3 is an open reading frame, and its role is uncertain. The CDR3 contains 17 residues. V was trimmed by 0 bases and J by 2 bases, leaving 14 bases between them. CDR3 DNA: TGTGCCAGAAGCTTGGCCCCCGATATGCCAAACACCGGGGAGCTGTTTTTT. Translation: CARSLAPDMPNTGELFF.

The chain links TRBV24-1 to TRBJ1-5; D not resolved. Trimming took off 4 bases at V and 4 bases at J, with 4 bases between the two ends. The germline V gene encodes CDR1 KGHDR and CDR2 SFDVKD. The CDR3 length is 12 residues. CDR3 bases: TGTGCCACCAGTGACAGAAATCAGCCCCAGCATTTT. Translating it yields CATSDRNQPQHF.

The V call is TRBV28, the J call TRBJ2-3; D remains ambiguous. The CDR3 contains 17 residues. CDR1 is MDHEN, CDR2 SYDVKM, per germline. V was cut by 5 bases and J by 1 base, with 19 bases left in between. DNA of the CDR3: TGTGCCAGCAGTCCGACCTTTGGTACGGGCGGCACAGATACGCAGTATTTT. As protein: CASSPTFGTGGTDTQYF.